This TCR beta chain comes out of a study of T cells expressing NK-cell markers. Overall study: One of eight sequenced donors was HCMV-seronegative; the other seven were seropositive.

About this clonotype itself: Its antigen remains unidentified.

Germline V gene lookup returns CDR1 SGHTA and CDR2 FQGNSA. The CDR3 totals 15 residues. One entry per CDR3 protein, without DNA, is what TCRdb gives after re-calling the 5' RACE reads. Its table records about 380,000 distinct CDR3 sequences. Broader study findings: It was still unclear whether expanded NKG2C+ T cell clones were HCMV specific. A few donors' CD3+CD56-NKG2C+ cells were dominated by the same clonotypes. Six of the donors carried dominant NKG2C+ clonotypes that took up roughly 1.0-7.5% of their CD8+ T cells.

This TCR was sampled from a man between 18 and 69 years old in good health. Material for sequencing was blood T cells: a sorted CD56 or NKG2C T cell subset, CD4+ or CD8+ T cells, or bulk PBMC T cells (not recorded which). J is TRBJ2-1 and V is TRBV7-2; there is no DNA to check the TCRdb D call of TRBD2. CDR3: CASSSWTSGVNEQFF.